The rows below give T cell receptor beta chains drawn from one sample of a study of neurological immune-mediated disorders. TCRdb re-analysed the 5' RACE reads in MiXCR, keeping a single row per CDR3 protein. Of 50,000 to 70,000 distinct CDR3 sequences listed, approximately 11% are singletons. The sequenced sample consisted of PBMCs. The receptors shown here come from a woman aged 55 to 70 with HTLV-1-associated myelopathy (HAM/TSP). Each CDR3 is given with its conserved first and last residue. D genes are given only for firm matches. Expanded clones are given a class, and other clones once, few, many or no size at all.

many	NA	14	TRBV27	TRBJ1-5	TGTGCCAGCAGTTTTTCGGGGGCGGATCAGCCCCAGCATTTT	CASSFSGADQPQHF
NA	TRBD2	16	TRBV4-2	TRBJ2-1	TGTGCCAGCAGCCAAGCCAGGACTAGCGGGTGGGGTGAGCAGTTCTTC	CASSQARTSGWGEQFF
many	NA	19	TRBV2	TRBJ1-1	TGTGCCAGCAAGGTTGTACTAAGGGAGTTAATCGACATGAACACTGAAGCTTTCTTT	CASKVVLRELIDMNTEAFF
many	NA	13	TRBV27	TRBJ2-7	TGTGCCAGCAGTTTCGGCAGGGGCTACGAGCAGTACTTC	CASSFGRGYEQYF
many	NA	15	TRBV9	TRBJ2-7	TGTGCCAGCAGCGTAGGGGGGGGGACAGTCTACGAGCAGTACTTC	CASSVGGGTVYEQYF
many	TRBD1	15	TRBV7-2	TRBJ1-2	TGTGCCAGCAGCTTAGGATCCGCAGGGGGCTATGGCTACACCTTC	CASSLGSAGGYGYTF
many	TRBD1	15	TRBV29-1	TRBJ1-2	TGCAGCGTTCCCGGGACAGGGGTAGCTAACTATGGCTACACCTTC	CSVPGTGVANYGYTF
many	NA	13	TRBV20-1	TRBJ2-1	TGCAGTGCTAGCGGGAGCTCCTACAATGAGCAGTTCTTC	CSASGSSYNEQFF
many	NA	14	TRBV28	TRBJ2-5	TGTGCCACCCTGATGTCAGGGTCGGGAGAGACCCAGTACTTC	CATLMSGSGETQYF
few	NA	17	TRBV18	TRBJ2-2	TGTGCCAGCTCACTAACATCCCAGGAGAGCCCCACCGGGGAGCTGTTTTTT	CASSLTSQESPTGELFF
many	TRBD1	14	TRBV7-8	TRBJ2-7	TGTGCCAGCAGCCTGGACAGGGGTTATGACGAGCAGTACTTC	CASSLDRGYDEQYF
many	NA	16	TRBV7-9	TRBJ2-4	TGTGCCAGCAGCCCCACAGGGATTGAGGCCAAAAACATTCAGTACTTC	CASSPTGIEAKNIQYF
many	TRBD2	16	TRBV4-1	TRBJ2-1	TGCGCCAGCAGCCAAGAAGCGGGGGGCAAGTACAATGAGCAGTTCTTC	CASSQEAGGKYNEQFF
many	TRBD2	14	TRBV20-1	TRBJ2-1	TGCAGTGCTAGAGGACTAGCGGGAGGGAATGAGCAGTTCTTC	CSARGLAGGNEQFF
many	NA	17	TRBV6-5	TRBJ2-2	TGTGCCAGCAGTTACTCGATTGGAACTCGGGCAGGAGGGGAGCTGTTTTTT	CASSYSIGTRAGGELFF
many	NA	15	TRBV5-1	TRBJ2-1	TGCGCCAGCAGCTTGGTTCCCGGGAGCGGGAATGAGCAGTTCTTC	CASSLVPGSGNEQFF
many	TRBD1	16	TRBV5-1	TRBJ1-1	TGCGCCAGCAGCTCCCGGGACAGGGGGCTCGGGGCTGAAGCTTTCTTT	CASSSRDRGLGAEAFF
NA	NA	14	TRBV7-9	TRBJ2-7	TGTGCCAGTAGCAACATCCGGGGATCTGACGAGCAGTACTTC	CASSNIRGSDEQYF
many	NA	13	TRBV15	TRBJ2-3	TGTGCCACCAGCCCCCAGAGCACAGATACGCAGTATTTT	CATSPQSTDTQYF
many	TRBD2	16	TRBV10-3	TRBJ2-7	TGTGCCATCAGTGATTGGGAGCGGGGACTCTCCTACGAGCAGTACTTC	CAISDWERGLSYEQYF
many	NA	14	TRBV9	TRBJ2-4	TGTGCCAGCAGCGCCAGGGGTGTAGTGGACATTCAGTACTTC	CASSARGVVDIQYF
many	NA	17	TRBV7-8	TRBJ2-1	TGTGCCAGCAGCCCACGTATCTCAGGGGCACCCTACAATGAGCAGTTCTTC	CASSPRISGAPYNEQFF
many	NA	15	TRBV3-1	TRBJ2-2	TGTGCCAGCAGCCAAGTCAGGCCGAACACCGGGGAGCTGTTTTTT	CASSQVRPNTGELFF
NA	TRBD2	14	TRBV3-1	TRBJ2-1	TGTGCCAGCAGACCCGGACTAGCAGGGCCAGAGCAGTTCTTC	CASRPGLAGPEQFF
NA	NA	12	TRBV18	TRBJ1-3	TGTGCCAGCTCACTGGAGGATAAAGCCATATATTTT	CASSLEDKAIYF
many	TRBD2	15	TRBV3-1	TRBJ2-7	TGTGCCAGCAGCCAAGATGGCCTAGCGGAAAACGAGCAGTACTTC	CASSQDGLAENEQYF
many	NA	16	TRBV20-1	TRBJ1-2	TGCAGTGCTAGAGTATATGACGGAGGGGGTTTGTGTGGCTACACCTTC	CSARVYDGGGLCGYTF
many	TRBD2	14	TRBV20-1	TRBJ2-7	TGCAGTGCTAGCCCGACTAGCGGGTCGTACGAGCAGTACTTC	CSASPTSGSYEQYF
few	NA	14	TRBV7-9	TRBJ2-7	TGTGCCAGCAGCTTCTCAGGGGACGGGGACGAGCAGTACTTC	CASSFSGDGDEQYF
many	TRBD1	20	TRBV20-1	TRBJ2-2	TGCAGTGCTAATCGCCCGAGACTACAGGGGGTGTATAGGAACACCGGGGAGCTGTTTTTT	CSANRPRLQGVYRNTGELFF
many	TRBD1	15	TRBV29-1	TRBJ2-3	TGCAGCGTAAACGGACAGGGGCTTCTCGCAGATACGCAGTATTTT	CSVNGQGLLADTQYF
many	TRBD2	17	TRBV3-1	TRBJ2-1	TGTGCCAGCAGCCACAGCCCCCCGGGACTAGGGGGCAATGAGCAGTTCTTC	CASSHSPPGLGGNEQFF
many	NA	16	TRBV7-2	TRBJ2-2	TGTGCCAGCAGCTTAGTCGGCCTAGCAAACACCGGGGAGCTGTTTTTT	CASSLVGLANTGELFF
many	TRBD1	15	TRBV7-2	TRBJ2-7	TGTGCCAGCAGCTTAAAACCAGGGGGCGAGTGGGAGCAGTACTTC	CASSLKPGGEWEQYF
many	NA	16	TRBV4-1	TRBJ1-1	TGCGCCAGCAGCCCCGGGGTCGACAGGATGAACACTGAAGCTTTCTTT	CASSPGVDRMNTEAFF
many	NA	14	TRBV15	TRBJ1-4	TGTGCCACCAGCAGTACAGGGATAGGTGAAAAACTGTTTTTT	CATSSTGIGEKLFF
many	TRBD2	16	TRBV9	TRBJ2-1	TGTGCCAGCAGCGTAGGGGGGACTAGCGGGAGACATGAGCAGTTCTTC	CASSVGGTSGRHEQFF
many	TRBD1	14	TRBV5-1	TRBJ2-1	TGCGCCAGCAGCTTGGAAGGGACAGGGGTTGAGCAGTTCTTC	CASSLEGTGVEQFF
many	TRBD1	15	TRBV29-1	TRBJ1-1	TGCAGCGTAGATTTCCGGGACAGGGGGCCTACTGAAGCTTTCTTT	CSVDFRDRGPTEAFF
many	NA	14	TRBV12-3/TRBV12-4	TRBJ2-3	TGTGCCAGCAGTTTCTTCAGAGGCCCAGATACGCAGTATTTT	CASSFFRGPDTQYF
many	NA	12	TRBV20-1	TRBJ2-5	TGCAGTGCCGAAAAGCCTCCCGAGACCCAGTACTTC	CSAEKPPETQYF
many	NA	13	TRBV20-1	TRBJ1-2	TGCAGTGCTAGGACAGGAAGAAACTATGGCTACACCTTC	CSARTGRNYGYTF
many	TRBD2	15	TRBV10-3	TRBJ2-2	TGTGCCATCAGTTGGACTAGCGGAGTCACCGGGGAGCTGTTTTTT	CAISWTSGVTGELFF
many	NA	14	TRBV24-1	TRBJ2-2	TGTGCCACCAGTGATTTGGGGGACACCGGGGAGCTGTTTTTT	CATSDLGDTGELFF
many	TRBD1	16	TRBV5-1	TRBJ2-1	TGCGCCAGCAGCTTGGGGGACAGAACCTTCTACAATGAGCAGTTCTTC	CASSLGDRTFYNEQFF
many	NA	13	TRBV7-8	TRBJ1-4	TGTGCCAGCAGCTGGGGGTCTAATGAAAAACTGTTTTTT	CASSWGSNEKLFF
many	NA	13	TRBV3-1	TRBJ2-5	TGTGCCAGCAGCCCCCAGCACCTGGAGACCCAGTACTTC	CASSPQHLETQYF
many	NA	13	TRBV7-2	TRBJ2-3	TGTGCCAGCAGCCCCCGCGTGTTTGATACGCAGTATTTT	CASSPRVFDTQYF
medium-sized	NA	14	TRBV4-2	TRBJ2-2	TGTGCCAGCAGCCCGGCGGCGAACACCGGGGAGCTGTTTTTT	CASSPAANTGELFF